This TCR beta chain was obtained from a study of response to subunit inactivated influenza vaccine. TCRdb itself ran the RT-PCR reads through MiXCR, one entry per CDR3 protein. The sample has about 580,000 distinct CDR3 sequences; about 15% are singletons. The CDR3 extends over 13 amino acids. Looked up from germline, CDR1 is SGHTA and CDR2 is FQGNSA. With 2 bases removed from V and 3 bases from J, the gap between germline ends came to 6 bases. Sequences were derived from PBMCs from blood, sampled approximately 12 days after vaccination. This TCR came from a man aged 50 to 59 who received an inactivated influenza vaccine. This chain links TRBV7-2 with TRBJ2-3, with D unresolved. The CDR3 DNA reads TGTGCCAGCAGCTTAATCTGGACAGATACGCAGTATTTT. The encoded protein is CASSLIWTDTQYF.